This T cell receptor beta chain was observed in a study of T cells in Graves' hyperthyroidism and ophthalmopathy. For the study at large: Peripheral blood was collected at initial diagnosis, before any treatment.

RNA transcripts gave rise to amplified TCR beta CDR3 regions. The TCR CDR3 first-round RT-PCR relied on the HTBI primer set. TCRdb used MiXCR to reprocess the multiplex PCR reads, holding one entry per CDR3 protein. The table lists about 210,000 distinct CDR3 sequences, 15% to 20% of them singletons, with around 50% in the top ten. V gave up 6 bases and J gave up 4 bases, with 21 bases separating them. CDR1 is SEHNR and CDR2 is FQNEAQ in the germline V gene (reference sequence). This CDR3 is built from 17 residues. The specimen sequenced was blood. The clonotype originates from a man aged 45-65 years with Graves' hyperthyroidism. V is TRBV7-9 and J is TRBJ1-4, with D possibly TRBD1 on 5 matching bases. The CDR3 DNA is TGTGCCAGCAGTAATTCGGGGCGCTTGGGCCGTAATGAAAAACTGTTTTTT. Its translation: CASSNSGRLGRNEKLFF.